This entry lists 27 T cell receptor beta chains sequenced from one sample in a study of blood T cell repertoires in COVID-19. Data came from immunoSEQ multiplex PCR; TCRdb stores just in-frame clones and leaves some out. The sample records nearly 350,000 clones, about 89% being singletons. The material sequenced was peripheral blood. These receptors all stem from a woman aged 45-65 years with COVID-19, enrolled during active disease.

The rearrangement joins TRBV5-3 to TRBJ2-3; D might be TRBD2 (6 bases). TRBV5-3 carries the ORF label, with uncertain function. V was cut by 7 bases and J by 6 bases, with 18 bases left in between. CDR3 size: 14 residues. This chain's CDR3 is CARSRDSSEDTQYF. The CDR3 DNA sequence: TGTGCCAGATCCCGGGACTCATCGGAGGATACGCAGTATTTT.

This rearrangement joins TRBV7-9 to TRBJ2-5; 8 bases align to TRBD2. The trim removed 1 base at V and 4 bases at J, leaving 5 bases unmatched. CDR1 is SEHNR and CDR2 is FQNEAQ in the germline V gene (reference sequence). The CDR3 runs 15 residues. CDR3 sequence: CASSLGAGASETQYF. The CDR3 DNA follows: TGTGCCAGCAGCTTAGGAGCGGGAGCCTCAGAGACCCAGTACTTC.

The chain links TRBV4-2 to TRBJ2-7; TRBD2 aligns across 7 bases. Losses at the gene ends were 0 bases for V and 1 base for J; bases not matched to a gene: 6. Germline V CDR1 and CDR2: LGHNA, YNFKEQ. The length of the CDR3 is 16 residues. The CDR3 is CASSQEVGEGSYEQYF. CDR3 DNA sequence: TGTGCCAGCAGCCAAGAAGTGGGGGAGGGTTCCTACGAGCAGTACTTC.

The V gene is TRBV6-5, the J gene TRBJ1-2; the D gene is possibly TRBD1 (6 bases). V was cut by 4 bases and J by 4 bases, with 19 bases left in between. CDR3 length equals 16 residues. Germline CDR1 is MNHEY and CDR2 is SVGAGI. The CDR3 DNA reads as TGTGCCAGCAGTTCCCGGACAGCCTCGGGAGGCTATGGCTACACCTTC. Its protein product is CASSSRTASGGYGYTF.

The CDR3 is CAISGQVHNEQFF. CDR3 bases: TGTGCCATCAGTGGACAGGTCCACAATGAGCAGTTCTTC. This chain links TRBV10-3 with TRBJ2-1; tentative D call: TRBD1 (6 bases). Trimming shortened V by 4 bases and J by 5 bases, and 9 bases separated the two germline ends. The germline CDR1 and CDR2 sequences are ENHRY and SYGVKD. The CDR3 runs to 13 residues.

In DNA, the CDR3 is TGTGCCAGCAGCCCTGGCCGGGGGGGTGTCAACGTCCTGACTTTC. Its protein product is CASSPGRGGVNVLTF. The chain links TRBV5-4 to TRBJ2-6, with 8 bases identical to TRBD2. Germline values: CDR1 SGHNT, CDR2 YYREEE (reference sequence). CDR3 length: 15 amino acids. After removal of 4 bases from V and 9 bases from J, the junction contained 9 bases not matched to a gene.

The genes are TRBV3-1 (or the pseudogene TRBV3-2) and TRBJ2-7, with 13 bases fitting TRBD2. This CDR3 region has 17 residues. V was clipped by 2 bases and J by 4 bases; unmatched bases: 8. In germline, CDR1 is LGHDT, CDR2 YNNKEL (reference sequence). The CDR3, as DNA: TGTGCCAGCAGCCAAACCTCCATACTAGCGGGAGGGTACGAGCAGTACTTC. This codes for CASSQTSILAGGYEQYF.

The chain uses TRBV3-1 (or the pseudogene TRBV3-2) and TRBJ2-4; TRBD1 matches 7 bases. CDR1 is LGHDT, CDR2 YNNKEL, per germline (reference sequence). V shed 5 bases and J 6 bases; nucleotides not matched to a gene: 13. This CDR3 comprises 16 residues. The CDR3 bases are TGTGCCAGCAGCTTCGTGGGATTAGGGGGCCGAAACATTCAGTACTTC. Translation: CASSFVGLGGRNIQYF.

J is TRBJ1-5 and V is TRBV6-2 or TRBV6-3, with a tentative D call TRBD1 (6 bases). The CDR3 covers 13 residues. The V end was cut by 4 bases, the J end by 4 bases, with 8 bases between. Germline CDR1 reads MNHEY; CDR2 reads SVGEGT. The chain's CDR3 is CASSWTVNQPQHF. The DNA of the CDR3 is TGTGCCAGCAGTTGGACAGTTAATCAGCCCCAGCATTTT.

This CDR3 reads CASSLGWGATDTQYF. Here the CDR3 DNA reads TGTGCCAGCAGCTTAGGGTGGGGCGCCACAGATACGCAGTATTTT. The V gene is TRBV7-9, the J gene TRBJ2-3, with a tentative D call TRBD1 (5 bases). The CDR3 extends over 15 amino acids. Deletions cut 1 base from V and 2 bases from J, with 10 bases between. Per the germline V gene, CDR1 is SEHNR and CDR2 is FQNEAQ (reference sequence).

This clone was detected many times. The V gene is TRBV19, the J gene TRBJ1-1; D unresolved. Germline V gene sequence: CDR1 LNHDA, CDR2 SQIVND (reference sequence). The CDR3 length is 11 residues. Trimming pared 1 base from V and 12 bases from J, leaving 9 bases between. As DNA, the CDR3 is TGTGCCAGTAGTATAGGGAAACAGTCTTTCTTT. This codes for CASSIGKQSFF.

The chain joins TRBV11-3 to TRBJ2-7; 7 bases are shared with TRBD1. CDR3 length: 12 residues. J gave up 6 bases and V 6 bases, and 5 bases lay outside the gene matches. Germline-derived CDR1 and CDR2 are SGHNT and YENEEA. The CDR3 here is CASRAGTVEQYF. In DNA form, the CDR3 reads TGTGCCAGCAGGGCCGGGACAGTCGAGCAGTACTTC.

CDR3 amino acids: CASTRTGRENSPLHF. The CDR3 nucleotides read TGTGCCAGCACGCGCACCGGACGGGAGAATTCACCCCTCCACTTT. The J gene is TRBJ1-6, the V gene TRBV7-2; the D is unclear. Per the germline V gene, CDR1 is SGHTA and CDR2 is FQGNSA. Trimming removed 7 bases at V and 7 bases at J, with 17 bases between. The CDR3 has 15 residues.

The CDR3 spells CASRLGLADTGELFF. The CDR3 DNA reads as TGTGCCAGCAGACTAGGACTAGCGGACACCGGGGAGCTGTTTTTT. The chain is built from TRBV9 and TRBJ2-2; 10 nucleotides agree with TRBD2. The CDR3 has 15 amino acids. J gave up 3 bases and V 5 bases, and 4 bases lay outside the gene matches. The germline CDR1 and CDR2 sequences are SGDLS and YYNGEE.

The genes are TRBV5-1 and TRBJ2-5; possible D gene TRBD2, 6 bases. The CDR3 length is 15 residues. The germline V gene encodes CDR1 SGHRS and CDR2 YFSETQ. V lost 0 bases to trimming and J lost 0 bases, with 9 bases between them. The CDR3 coding sequence is TGCGCCAGCAGCTTGGTATCGGGGGACCAAGAGACCCAGTACTTC. This codes for CASSLVSGDQETQYF.

The chain is built from TRBV27 and TRBJ1-2; D possibly corresponds to TRBD1 (6 bases). Germline CDR1 reads MNHEY; CDR2 reads SMNVEV (reference sequence). This CDR3 is built from 14 residues. V dropped 4 bases and J dropped 2 bases, with 11 bases sitting between them. This chain's CDR3 is CASSSRGLNYGYTF. CDR3 DNA: TGTGCCAGCAGTTCCAGGGGCTTAAACTATGGCTACACCTTC.

In DNA form, the CDR3 reads TGTGCCAGCAGCACAGGGTCGGCTGGGGCCGGGGAGCTGTTTTTT. It encodes CASSTGSAGAGELFF. J is TRBJ2-2 and V is TRBV7-9, with D maybe TRBD1 (6 bases). The V gene's germline CDR1 is SEHNR and CDR2 FQNEAQ (reference sequence). The CDR3 is 15 residues long. V gave up 5 bases and J gave up 6 bases, with 16 bases separating them.

This clone is a singleton in its sample. The junction departs from the called germline gene at one end, perhaps through a read error. CDR3 sequence reads: CASSLGRTSKAVGYTF. DNA for the CDR3: TGTGCCAGCAGCCTAGGAAGGACCTCAAAAGCGGTCGGCTACACCTTC. The chain recombines TRBV13 with TRBJ1-2, with D unresolved. CDR1 and CDR2 (germline): PRHDT, FYEKMQ (reference sequence). This CDR3 has 16 amino acids.

The V and J genes are TRBV4-3 and TRBJ2-6, with a possible D match to TRBD2 (5 bases). Germline V gives CDR1 LGHNA, CDR2 YSLEER. CDR3 length: 19 amino acids. V was clipped by 2 bases and J by 1 base, with 18 bases between them. The CDR3 DNA reads TGCGCCAGCAGCCAATCGGACTCACCATTACGATCTGGGGCCAACGTCCTGACTTTC. This translates into CASSQSDSPLRSGANVLTF.

The genes are TRBV5-1 and TRBJ1-2; 12 bases line up with TRBD1. V was clipped by 3 bases and J by 3 bases; unmatched bases: 15. The CDR3 has 19 amino acids. Per the germline V gene, CDR1 is SGHRS and CDR2 is YFSETQ. Written as DNA, the CDR3 is TGCGCCAGCAGCTCGCACACCACACCGGGACAGGGGGCTTACTATGGCTACACCTTC. Translated, it gives CASSSHTTPGQGAYYGYTF. Looking up the rest from reference TRBV5-1 and TRBJ1-2 gives the full variable domain: KAGVTQTPRYLIKTRGQQVTLSCSPISGHRSVSWYQQTPGQGLQFLFEYFSETQRNKGNFPGRFSGRQFSNSRSEMNVSTLELGDSALYLCASSSHTTPGQGAYYGYTFGSGTRLTVV.

The chain recombines TRBV9 with TRBJ2-7; possible D gene TRBD1, 5 bases. This CDR3 is 14 amino acids long. V was trimmed by 6 bases and J by 0 bases, leaving 13 bases between them. Germline V gives CDR1 SGDLS, CDR2 YYNGEE. The CDR3 coding sequence is TGTGCCAGCACCCCCCAGGGCTCCTCCTACGAGCAGTACTTC. Its protein is CASTPQGSSYEQYF.

This chain links TRBV25-1 with TRBJ1-2; 9 positions agree with TRBD1. Per the germline V gene, CDR1 is MGHDK and CDR2 is SYGVNS. CDR3 length equals 14 residues. Unmatched junction bases numbered 7, after V lost 6 bases and J lost 5 bases. The chain's CDR3 is CASSTTGGRYGYTF. In nucleotides, the CDR3 is TGTGCCAGCAGCACTACAGGGGGCCGGTATGGCTACACCTTC.

The CDR3 loop is CASSPAKGSGRPYYEQYF. The DNA of the CDR3 is TGTGCCAGCAGCCCCGCGAAAGGTAGCGGGAGGCCTTACTACGAGCAGTACTTC. The rearrangement joins TRBV5-8 to TRBJ2-7; 10 bases fit TRBD2. The junction had 16 bases not matched to a gene; V was cut back by 4 bases and J by 3 bases. Germline CDR1 is SGHTS and CDR2 is YDEGEE. The CDR3 spans 18 residues. Drawing the rest from reference TRBV5-8 and TRBJ2-7, the complete variable domain is EAGVTQSPTHLIKTRGQQATLRCSPISGHTSVYWYQQALGLGLQFLLWYDEGEERNRGNFPPRFSGRQFPNYSSELNVNALELEDSALYLCASSPAKGSGRPYYEQYFGPGTRLTVT.

V is TRBV4-2 and J is TRBJ2-1; 11 nucleotides line up with TRBD2. CDR3 length equals 16 residues. V trimming: 4 bases; J trimming: 10 bases; junction bases outside the gene matches: 12. Germline V gene lookup returns CDR1 LGHNA and CDR2 YNFKEQ. The CDR3 here is CASSPHLAGGQQEQFF. CDR3 coding DNA: TGTGCCAGCAGCCCACACCTAGCGGGAGGACAACAGGAGCAGTTCTTC.

The chain recombines TRBV27 with TRBJ1-1; tentative D call: TRBD1 (6 bases). The ends were cut back, 7 bases at V and 3 bases at J, with 18 bases in the middle. Germline CDR1 is MNHEY and CDR2 is SMNVEV (reference sequence). The CDR3 covers 15 residues. The CDR3 sequence: CASKPGDEGYTEAFF. DNA of the CDR3: TGTGCCAGCAAACCAGGGGACGAGGGCTACACTGAAGCTTTCTTT.

CDR3 coding DNA: TGTGCCAGCACCTTCTCACTAGCGGGAGATAATGAGCAGTTCTTC. Protein product: CASTFSLAGDNEQFF. The V gene is TRBV7-2, the J gene TRBJ2-1; 11 bases fit TRBD2. This CDR3 is 15 amino acids long. Germline trimming cut 7 bases from V and 7 bases from J; bases unmatched to any gene: 9. Germline values: CDR1 SGHTA, CDR2 FQGNSA.

This CDR3 reads CASSIRTGMETQYF. The CDR3 DNA follows: TGTGCCAGTAGTATTCGGACAGGCATGGAGACCCAGTACTTC. V gene TRBV19 combines with J gene TRBJ2-5; TRBD1 aligns across 7 bases. Germline loops: CDR1 LNHDA, CDR2 SQIVND (reference sequence). CDR3 length equals 14 residues. V lost 3 bases and J lost 5; bases outside the gene matches: 6.